The 20 T cell receptor beta chains given below trace back to one sample, sequenced in a study of blood T cells in healthy people across ages. It was with a sample-barcoded 5' primer and a J-beta primer mix that a second PCR of about 6 to 12 cycles was run. In TCRdb, the 5' RACE reads were re-called with MiXCR into one record per CDR3 protein. The table has 1,300,000 or so distinct CDR3 sequences, almost 60% seen once. Sequencing was done on a sample of blood. These receptors originate from a young man in good health.

The chain is built from TRBV4-1 and TRBJ2-1; 7 bases map to TRBD1. CDR1 MGHRA and CDR2 YSYEKL come from the germline V gene. The CDR3 sequence is 14 residues long. J was trimmed by 8 bases and V by 4 bases; bases with no gene match: 8. The CDR3 nucleotides are TGCGCCAGCAGCCTCCGGGACAGTCTTGATGAGCAGTTCTTC. Translation gives CASSLRDSLDEQFF.

About this clonotype itself: One junction end does not reproduce the germline sequence, and a read error may be involved. The rearrangement links TRBV4-1 to TRBJ1-5; D unclear. Germline-derived CDR1 and CDR2 are MGHRA and YSYEKL. The CDR3 is 13 residues long. This CDR3 is CATSRVPNQPQHF. The CDR3 DNA is TGCGCCACCAGCCGGGTGCCGAATCAGCCCCAGCATTTT.

The gene calls are TRBV20-1 and TRBJ1-4; 7 positions match TRBD1. The CDR3 is 13 amino acids. Germline CDR1 and CDR2: DFQATT and SNEGSKA (reference sequence). V lost 8 bases to trimming and J lost 4 bases; unmatched junction nucleotides: 7. The CDR3 nucleotides are TGCAGTACAGCACAGGGGAATAATGAAAAACTGTTTTTT. It yields the protein CSTAQGNNEKLFF.

In this sample, this clonotype turned up once. The V and J genes are TRBV7-9 and TRBJ1-2; TRBD1 might be the D (6 bases). Trimming took 8 bases from V and 4 from J, leaving 17 bases between them. The CDR3 covers 14 residues. Germline CDR1 SEHNR, CDR2 FQNEAQ (reference sequence). The CDR3 is CASVRGPQGYGYTF. In nucleotides, the CDR3 is TGTGCCAGCGTCCGAGGGCCACAGGGCTATGGCTACACCTTC.

The V gene is TRBV10-3, the J gene TRBJ2-3, with 12 bases lining up with TRBD2. The length of the CDR3 is 14 residues. V lost 6 bases to trimming and J lost 4 bases; unmatched junction nucleotides: 2. Germline V gene sequence: CDR1 ENHRY, CDR2 SYGVKD. CDR3 residues: CAIRLAGGSDTQYF. CDR3 bases: TGTGCCATCAGACTAGCGGGGGGTTCAGATACGCAGTATTTT.

This clonotype was detected a few times. The chain links TRBV4-3 to TRBJ2-1; D may be TRBD2 (6 bases). This CDR3 has 20 amino acids. V lost 1 base and J lost 4, with 26 bases in between. Germline V gene sequence: CDR1 LGHNA, CDR2 YSLEER. For the CDR3, the DNA is TGCGCCAGCAGCCAAGCCCGGATGAGACTAGTCGGGCCATTTTACAATGAGCAGTTCTTC. This codes for CASSQARMRLVGPFYNEQFF.

This clonotype was found a few times. V and J are TRBV10-2 and TRBJ1-5; D may be TRBD1 (5 bases). This CDR3 region has 15 residues. Germline V gene lookup returns CDR1 WSHSY and CDR2 SAAADI. Trimming removed 0 bases from V and 7 bases from J, with 13 bases in between. The CDR3 DNA follows: TGCGCCAGCAGTGAGTCCAACAGGATGGGGCAGCCCCAGCATTTT. Protein product: CASSESNRMGQPQHF.

The genes are TRBV20-1 and TRBJ2-1; 8 bases line up with TRBD2. Matching the DNA end better, TRBJ2-7 makes the J call doubtful. Per germline, CDR1 DFQATT and CDR2 SNEGSKA (reference sequence). The CDR3 totals 15 residues. CDR3 coding DNA: TGCAGTTTCAGGTCCAGCGGGAGCTCCTACAATGAGCAGTACTTC. Translated, it gives CSFRSSGSSYNEQYF.

The chain carries TRBV28 and TRBJ1-6; 10 bases map to TRBD1. There are 17 residues in the CDR3. The J segment lost 10 bases and the V segment lost 7 bases, leaving 16 bases of the junction unmatched. Germline loops: CDR1 MDHEN, CDR2 SYDVKM. Here the CDR3 reads CASTLGPGGQGTSPLHF. The CDR3 nucleotides read TGTGCCAGCACCTTGGGGCCCGGGGGACAGGGGACGTCACCCCTCCACTTT. Together with reference TRBV28 and TRBJ1-6, the CDR3 gives the full variable domain: DVKVTQSSRYLVKRTGEKVFLECVQDMDHENMFWYRQDPGLGLRLIYFSYDVKMKEKGDIPEGYSVSREKKERFSLILESASTNQTSMYLCASTLGPGGQGTSPLHFGNGTRLTVT.

The chain carries TRBV7-9 and TRBJ2-1, with a weak D call TRBD1 (6 bases). From germline, CDR1 is SEHNR and CDR2 FQNEAQ (reference sequence). Trimming removed 7 bases from V and 10 bases from J, with 14 bases in between. The CDR3 is 12 amino acids. This CDR3 reads CASNFGTNEQFF. CDR3 DNA sequence: TGTGCCAGCAACTTCGGGACAAACGAGCAGTTCTTC.

This clonotype was counted only a few times. The chain links TRBV29-1 to TRBJ2-7; D is unresolved. CDR1 is SQVTM, CDR2 ANQGSEA, per germline. The CDR3 contains 13 residues. V was cut by 0 bases and J by 5 bases, with 11 bases left in between. The CDR3 DNA reads TGCAGCGTTGAAGATCCCGTCAGCCACGAGCAGTACTTC. Its translation: CSVEDPVSHEQYF.

A few counts support this clonotype. This sequence joins TRBV4-2 and TRBJ1-6; perhaps TRBD1 as D (6 bases). Germline CDR1 reads LGHNA; CDR2 reads YNFKEQ. Trimming took 4 bases from V and 8 from J, leaving 18 bases between them. This CDR3 has 16 residues. CDR3 nucleotides: TGTGCCAGCAGCCCCGGGCAGGTGGGGGCCTATTCACCCCTCCACTTT. As protein: CASSPGQVGAYSPLHF.

The chain employs TRBV20-1 and TRBJ1-5, with 8 bases aligning to TRBD1. Germline V gene lookup returns CDR1 DFQATT and CDR2 SNEGSKA (reference sequence). This CDR3 is built from 16 residues. The junction had 12 bases not matched to a gene; V was cut back by 5 bases and J by 3 bases. CDR3 DNA sequence: TGCAGTGCTTACACGCAAGACAGGGGAGACAATCAGCCCCAGCATTTT. Protein product: CSAYTQDRGDNQPQHF.

CDR3 DNA: TGCGCCAGCAGCCAAGGCCCTGGGACTAGAAGCGAGACCCAGTACTTC. It yields the protein CASSQGPGTRSETQYF. The rearrangement uses TRBV4-1 and TRBJ2-5; 8 bases align to TRBD2. Germline V lookup: CDR1 MGHRA, CDR2 YSYEKL. V shed 1 base, J shed 5 bases, and the junction held 9 bases outside the gene matches. The CDR3 covers 16 residues.

The chain uses TRBV5-1 and TRBJ1-1; TRBD1 matches at 8 bases. The CDR3 contains 15 residues. V dropped 2 bases and J dropped 1; count of bases not matched to a gene: 4. The germline V gene has CDR1 SGHRS and CDR2 YFSETQ. CDR3 DNA: TGCGCCAGCAGCTTTACAGGGGGGGGGAACACTGAAGCTTTCTTT. Its protein product is CASSFTGGGNTEAFF.

The rearrangement joins TRBV16 to TRBJ2-7; D is ambiguous. This CDR3 contains 15 residues. V lost 1 base to trimming and J lost 6 bases, with 16 bases between them. Per the germline V gene, CDR1 is KGHSY and CDR2 is FQNENV. Here the CDR3 reads CASSQWEVSASEQYF. CDR3 coding DNA: TGTGCCAGCAGCCAATGGGAAGTCTCGGCTAGCGAGCAGTACTTC.

V is TRBV12-3 or TRBV12-4 and J is TRBJ1-2, with D perhaps TRBD1 (5 bases). This CDR3 has 11 residues. The germline V and J ends were trimmed by 9 bases and 6 bases, with 11 bases remaining between them. The CDR3 sequence: CASRGQHGYTF. In DNA, the CDR3 is TGTGCCAGTAGGGGCCAACATGGCTACACCTTC.

V gene TRBV28 combines with J gene TRBJ2-5; possibly TRBD1 for D (6 bases). Germline CDR1 reads MDHEN; CDR2 reads SYDVKM. The CDR3 runs to 16 residues. V lost 5 bases, J lost 2 bases, and 18 bases lay in between. The CDR3 DNA sequence: TGTGCCAGCAGTCACCCCATCGGACAGAGGCAAGAGACCCAGTACTTC. Translation gives CASSHPIGQRQETQYF.

This rearrangement joins TRBV25-1 to TRBJ1-2, with D perhaps TRBD1 (5 bases). Germline assignment: CDR1 MGHDK and CDR2 SYGVNS. CDR3 length: 14 amino acids. Between the trimmed V and J ends, which lost 2 bases and 2 bases, there was a span of 9 bases. The CDR3 sequence: CASSEPWTNYGYTF. DNA of the CDR3: TGTGCCAGCAGTGAACCCTGGACAAACTATGGCTACACCTTC.

The chain carries TRBV29-1 and TRBJ1-2; D not resolved. The CDR3 runs to 11 residues. V dropped 5 bases and J dropped 5 bases, with 9 bases sitting between them. Germline assignment: CDR1 SQVTM and CDR2 ANQGSEA. This CDR3 is CSVWTGYGYTF. The CDR3 nucleotides read TGCAGCGTTTGGACGGGATATGGCTACACCTTC.